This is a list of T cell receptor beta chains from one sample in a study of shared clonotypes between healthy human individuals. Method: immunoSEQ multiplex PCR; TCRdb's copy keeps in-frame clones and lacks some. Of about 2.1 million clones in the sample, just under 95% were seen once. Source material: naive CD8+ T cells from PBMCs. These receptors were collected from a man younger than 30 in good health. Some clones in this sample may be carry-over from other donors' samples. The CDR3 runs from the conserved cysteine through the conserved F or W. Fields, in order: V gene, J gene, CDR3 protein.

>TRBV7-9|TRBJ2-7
CASRLANSYEQYF
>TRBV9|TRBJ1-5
CASSGLLSGPQHF
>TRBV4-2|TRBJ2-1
CASSQRTHRPNNEQFF
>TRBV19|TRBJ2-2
CASTEGLGLAGELFF
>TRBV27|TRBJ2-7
CASSLSRGGQDEQYF
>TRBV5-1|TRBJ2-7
CASTPRTGTSIYEQYF
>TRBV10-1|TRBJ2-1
CASSGVAGGPDEQFF
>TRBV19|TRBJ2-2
CASSPRGLIAGELFF
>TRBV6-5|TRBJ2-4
CASSSPRPKNIQYF
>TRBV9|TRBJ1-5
CASSVDNQPQHF
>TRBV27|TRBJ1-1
CASSLSMGVNTEAFF
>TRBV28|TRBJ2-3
CASRTLAEVGTDTQYF
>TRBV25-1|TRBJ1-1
CASSETGAPNTEAFF
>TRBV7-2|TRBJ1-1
CASHDRLNTEAFF
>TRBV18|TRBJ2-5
CASSPLNTGGKETQYF
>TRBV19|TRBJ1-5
CASLDRAGLSNQPQHF
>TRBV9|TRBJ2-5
CASSDRQGRETQYF
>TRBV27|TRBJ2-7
CASSSPGLISLKQYF
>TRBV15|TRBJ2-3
CATSIGAGRNTDTQYF
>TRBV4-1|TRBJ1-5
CASSQDPGGRQPQHF
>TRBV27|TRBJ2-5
CASSWGGRRETQYF
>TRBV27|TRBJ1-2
CASSLSLGTGAAISGYTF
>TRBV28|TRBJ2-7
CASSLAATYEQYF
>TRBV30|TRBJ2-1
CAWRWSGIYNEQFF
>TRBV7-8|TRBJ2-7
CASEWGPYEQYF
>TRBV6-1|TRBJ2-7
CASSEPGTGGRSYEQYF
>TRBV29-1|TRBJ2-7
CSVGTGYSYEQYF
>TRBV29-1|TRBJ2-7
CSVRVGRPDTQYF
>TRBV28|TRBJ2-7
CASTHLEGDGGEQYF
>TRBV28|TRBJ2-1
CASSLPGEGTYNEQFF
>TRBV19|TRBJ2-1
CASSITYNEQFF
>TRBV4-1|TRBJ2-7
CASSQDVWIEQYF
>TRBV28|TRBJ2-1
CASSSYPNEQFF
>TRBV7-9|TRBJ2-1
CASSSPGTSGRAGNEQFF
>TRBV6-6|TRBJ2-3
CASSYSNPGDTQYF